This record concerns one TCR beta chain sequence. It has no known antigen specificity. No clone much larger than this one lies a single base away; base qualities are absent. The sample originates from a study of blood T cell repertoires in COVID-19 (dated by TCRdb to between 2020 and 2021). Study-level background: The collaborator samples originated in the United States, Italy and Spain and spanned the acute and convalescent phases of COVID-19. The prospective study material was composed of cDNA or gDNA derived from T cells, B-cell-depleted T cells, or PBMCs. Deeply sampled blood TCRbeta repertoires from subjects exposed to, actively infected with, or recovered from COVID-19 were included in the dataset. A freely available public database, intended as a resource for researchers studying the immune response to SARS-CoV-2, is where the repertoires were released. Samples were obtained from the ongoing ImmuneRACE study (first 160 participants) and from about 1,300 subjects provided by 6 global collaborators. Sample metadata almost always included a de-identified subject ID, COVID-19 status, age in years and sex. Where HLA class I and class II types were available, the types were taken from metadata supplied by the sample provider, not from assay-based typing.

General conclusions and limits of the study: Clinical and demographic metadata were provided uncurated, with the amount varying by source and participant.

The immunoSEQ Assay, a bias-controlled multiplex PCR, was used to amplify TCRbeta CDR3 regions from genomic DNA. Per the original workflow: The number of nucleated cells in each sample was estimated by amplification of reference gene primers within the assay. Sequence reads were collapsed and filtered to measure the absolute abundance of every unique TCRbeta CDR3 rearrangement. For each sample, productive Simpson clonality was calculated as the square root of Simpson's diversity index across productive rearrangements. TCRdb limited this immuneACCESS table to in-frame rearrangements with V and J called. A share of clones is missing; checked studies link under half to unresolved V genes, and the rest is unexplained. V and J calls and clone size are given by that table; D and trimming were obtained from the DNA. The sample table contains about 160,000 clones; only one count was recorded for roughly four fifths of them. Approximately 21% of the sample comes from the top ten.

Collaborating institutions collected whole blood in K2EDTA tubes following their own protocols. Collaborator samples were shipped for TCRbeta analysis as frozen whole blood, isolated PBMCs, or DNA extracted from either sample type. CDR3 length: 16 amino acids, cysteine to phenylalanine. Solely the CDR3 DNA is kept, with 48 bases framed from the first base. The germline V gene (reference sequence) supplies CDR1 LNHNV and CDR2 YYDKDF. V is clipped by 0 bases and J by 3 bases, and the sequence between their germline boundaries is 11 bases long. The TCR originated in a woman aged 80 or over with acute or convalescent COVID-19. The chain uses TRBV15 and TRBJ2-2; TRBD1 is possibly the D segment (6 matching bases). Source material: peripheral blood. The CDR3 region reads CATSRDAGVYTGELFF. The nucleotide sequence reads TGTGCCACCAGCAGAGATGCAGGGGTCTACACCGGGGAGCTGTTTTTT.